The 26 T cell receptor beta chains listed next were all sequenced from one sample in a study of OX40 agonist ivuxolimab in advanced cancers. Assay used: immunoSEQ multiplex PCR; TCRdb lists only in-frame clones, some missing. The table has roughly 81,000 clones, 88% seen once; the top ten hold approximately 0.47%. This sample comprised CD4+ or CD8+ T cells sorted from blood, obtained in a trial of the OX40 agonist ivuxolimab. Every receptor here comes from an adult with an advanced solid tumor such as melanoma, head and neck, liver or kidney cancer.

The chain carries TRBV27 and TRBJ2-7; D may be TRBD2 (6 bases). The germline V gene has CDR1 MNHEY and CDR2 SMNVEV (reference sequence). The germline V and J ends were trimmed by 2 bases and 4 bases, with 12 bases remaining between them. The CDR3 is 14 residues long. CDR3 residues: CASSLGGFGYEQYF. CDR3 in DNA: TGTGCCAGCAGTTTAGGAGGGTTCGGGTACGAGCAGTACTTC.

The chain recombines TRBV28 with TRBJ2-4; D tentatively fits TRBD1 or TRBD2 (6 bases each). Germline CDR1 and CDR2: MDHEN and SYDVKM. Trimming pared 3 bases from V and 4 bases from J, leaving 13 bases between. This CDR3 has 15 residues. In nucleotides, the CDR3 is TGTGCCAGCAGTTTGGGGGGCGACGGTAAAAACATTCAGTACTTC. Amino acids: CASSLGGDGKNIQYF.

The CDR3 DNA reads TGTGCCAGCAGCCAAGACTTGGCTGGGGCCAACGTCCTGACTTTC. Its protein product is CASSQDLAGANVLTF. V usage is TRBV4-2 and J usage is TRBJ2-6; no clear D. Germline CDR1 LGHNA, CDR2 YNFKEQ. The CDR3 is 15 amino acids. Trimming stripped 0 bases from V and 2 bases from J, with 5 bases between.

This chain uses TRBV15 with TRBJ1-5; TRBD1 matches 8 bases. V gave up 0 bases and J gave up 7 bases; unmatched junction bases: 5. The length of the CDR3 is 15 residues. In germline, CDR1 is LNHNV, CDR2 YYDKDF (reference sequence). Here the CDR3 DNA reads TGTGCCACCAGCAGAGAGTCAGGGGGCCACCAGCCCCAGCATTTT. Encoded protein: CATSRESGGHQPQHF.

CDR3 coding DNA: TGTGCCAGCAGAAGGACACCCGAGAGCACAGATACGCAGTATTTT. Translation gives CASRRTPESTDTQYF. V usage is TRBV6-1 and J usage is TRBJ2-3; perhaps TRBD1 as D (5 bases). Germline V CDR1 and CDR2: MNHNS, SASEGT. This CDR3 is 15 amino acids long. Trimming cost V 6 bases and J 0 bases, with 13 bases left between them.

The CDR3 here is CASSQRKTGGDYEQYF. CDR3 in DNA: TGTGCCAGCAGCCAACGAAAAACAGGGGGTGACTACGAGCAGTACTTC. This rearrangement joins TRBV7-2 to TRBJ2-7; the match to TRBD1 covers 8 bases. Germline V gene sequence: CDR1 SGHTA, CDR2 FQGNSA. This CDR3 is built from 16 residues. V lost 5 bases to trimming and J lost 3 bases; unmatched junction nucleotides: 12. Supplemented by reference TRBV7-2 and TRBJ2-7, the full variable domain reads GAGVSQSPSNKVTEKGKDVELRCDPISGHTALYWYRQSLGQGLEFLIYFQGNSAPDKSGLPSDRFSAERTGGSVSTLTIQRTQQEDSAVYLCASSQRKTGGDYEQYFGPGTRLTVT.

The V call is TRBV6-5, the J call TRBJ1-1, with D perhaps TRBD1 (5 bases). Germline V CDR1 and CDR2: MNHEY, SVGAGI. Trimming took 5 bases from V and 8 from J, leaving 15 bases between them. CDR3 size: 13 residues. The CDR3 region is CASSRGEGAEAFF. CDR3 nucleotides: TGTGCCAGCAGTCGGGGGGAGGGTGCCGAAGCTTTCTTT.

The rearrangement joins TRBV7-2 to TRBJ2-7; 7 positions match TRBD1. This CDR3 has 15 residues. The V gene's germline CDR1 is SGHTA and CDR2 FQGNSA. V dropped 4 bases and J dropped 4; count of bases not matched to a gene: 10. The CDR3 loop is CASSSRRDSSYEQYF. The CDR3 DNA reads as TGTGCCAGCAGCTCGCGAAGGGACAGCTCTTACGAGCAGTACTTC.

This sequence joins TRBV15 and TRBJ1-1; 7 nucleotides line up with TRBD1. Germline values: CDR1 LNHNV, CDR2 YYDKDF (reference sequence). CDR3 length equals 15 residues. Trimming at V came to 6 bases and at J to 7 bases, leaving 14 bases not matched to a gene. The CDR3 loop is CATSPMGEGAGEAFF. For the CDR3, the DNA is TGTGCCACCAGTCCTATGGGGGAGGGGGCGGGTGAAGCTTTCTTT.

The rearrangement links TRBV18 to TRBJ1-4; D remains unclear. The V end was cut by 2 bases, the J end by 2 bases, with 9 bases between. CDR1 is KGHSH, CDR2 LQKENI, per germline. This CDR3 spans 15 amino acids. The CDR3 region is CASSPVGITNEKLFF. In DNA, the CDR3 is TGTGCCAGCTCACCAGTGGGGATCACTAATGAAAAACTGTTTTTT.

CDR3 coding DNA: TGTGCCATCAGTCTAGGGGCCCCCACAACTAATGAAAAACTGTTTTTT. The encoded protein is CAISLGAPTTNEKLFF. The J gene is TRBJ1-4, the V gene TRBV10-3; perhaps TRBD1 as D (5 bases). V was clipped by 5 bases and J by 0 bases, with 13 bases between them. CDR1 is ENHRY and CDR2 is SYGVKD in the germline V gene. This CDR3 spans 16 amino acids.

The chain joins TRBV5-4 to TRBJ1-3; 7 bases map to TRBD1. The V segment lost 4 bases and the J segment 0 bases; nucleotides outside the gene matches: 10. The length of the CDR3 is 17 residues. The germline V gene encodes CDR1 SGHNT and CDR2 YYREEE (reference sequence). For the CDR3, the DNA is TGTGCCAGCAGCCATGGGGACAGATTTTTCTCTGGAAACACCATATATTTT. Translated: CASSHGDRFFSGNTIYF.

J is TRBJ2-7 and V is TRBV4-1; D possibly corresponds to TRBD2 (5 bases). Germline V gene data show CDR1 as MGHRA and CDR2 as YSYEKL. V was clipped by 1 base and J by 4 bases, with 5 bases between them. The CDR3 loop spans 12 amino acids. The CDR3 DNA follows: TGCGCCAGCAGCCAAGGAGGGTACGAGCAGTACTTC. It yields the protein CASSQGGYEQYF.

The chain combines TRBV5-1 with TRBJ2-6; TRBD1 agrees at 8 bases. The germline V gene has CDR1 SGHRS and CDR2 YFSETQ. The length of the CDR3 is 19 residues. Losses at the gene ends were 2 bases for V and 1 base for J; bases not matched to a gene: 11. The CDR3 nucleotides are TGCGCCAGCAGCTTCGACAGACAGGGGACCTTGTCTGGGGCCAACGTCCTGACTTTC. It encodes CASSFDRQGTLSGANVLTF.

The chain has TRBV18 and TRBJ1-4; no firm D call. Germline V lookup: CDR1 KGHSH, CDR2 LQKENI. Deletions cut 3 bases from V and 7 bases from J, with 9 bases between. The CDR3 contains 13 residues. CDR3 in DNA: TGTGCCAGCTCACCCGTTACAATTGAAAAACTGTTTTTT. The encoded protein is CASSPVTIEKLFF.

The chain carries TRBV28 and TRBJ1-2; a weak D match, TRBD1 (5 bases). CDR1 and CDR2 from the germline V gene are MDHEN and SYDVKM. V dropped 11 bases and J dropped 8 bases, with 15 bases sitting between them. The CDR3 length is 11 residues. This chain's CDR3 is CAFGGREGYTF. CDR3 sequence (DNA): TGTGCCTTTGGGGGGAGGGAGGGCTACACCTTC.

The chain carries TRBV7-2 and TRBJ1-5, with a tentative D call TRBD1 (5 bases). Between the trimmed V and J ends, which lost 1 base and 0 bases, there was a span of 10 bases. The V gene's germline CDR1 is SGHTA and CDR2 FQGNSA. The CDR3 contains 16 residues. CDR3 in amino acids: CASSLVGGGSNQPQHF. DNA of the CDR3: TGTGCCAGCAGCTTAGTGGGGGGAGGTAGCAATCAGCCCCAGCATTTT. Variable domain in full (rest from reference TRBV7-2 and TRBJ1-5): GAGVSQSPSNKVTEKGKDVELRCDPISGHTALYWYRQSLGQGLEFLIYFQGNSAPDKSGLPSDRFSAERTGGSVSTLTIQRTQQEDSAVYLCASSLVGGGSNQPQHFGDGTRLSIL.

This clone came up a few times. This rearrangement joins TRBV19 to TRBJ2-2; D is unclear. This CDR3 is built from 14 residues. Looked up from germline, CDR1 is LNHDA and CDR2 is SQIVND (reference sequence). The V gene lost 5 bases and the J gene lost 6 bases, with 13 bases spanning the gap. Here the CDR3 reads CASSLAVLSGELFF. The CDR3 region has the DNA TGTGCCAGTAGTTTGGCAGTCTTATCCGGGGAGCTGTTTTTT.

The chain combines TRBV7-9 with TRBJ1-1; perhaps TRBD1 as D (6 bases). CDR1 and CDR2 (germline): SEHNR, FQNEAQ (reference sequence). There are 15 residues in the CDR3. The germline V and J ends were trimmed by 3 bases and 0 bases, with 11 bases remaining between them. Here the CDR3 DNA reads TGTGCCAGCAGCTTGGGGGCTGCTATGAACACTGAAGCTTTCTTT. Protein sequence: CASSLGAAMNTEAFF. Drawing the rest from reference TRBV7-9 and TRBJ1-1, the complete variable domain is DTGVSQNPRHKITKRGQNVTFRCDPISEHNRLYWYRQTLGQGPEFLTYFQNEAQLEKSRLLSDRFSAERPKGSFSTLEIQRTEQGDSAMYLCASSLGAAMNTEAFFGQGTRLTVV.

The CDR3 DNA follows: TGTGCCAGCAGCCAAGGGGGACAGGATTTCTCTGGGGCCAACGTCCTGACTTTC. It is translated as CASSQGGQDFSGANVLTF. The chain carries TRBV4-2 and TRBJ2-6; TRBD1 aligns across 8 bases. This CDR3 has 18 amino acids. Germline V gene lookup returns CDR1 LGHNA and CDR2 YNFKEQ. Unmatched junction bases numbered 5, after V lost 1 base and J lost 0 bases.

The chain employs TRBV6-5 and TRBJ1-1; D is unclear. Germline V gene lookup returns CDR1 MNHEY and CDR2 SVGAGI. Trimming removed 2 bases at V and 11 bases at J, with 15 bases between. This CDR3 spans 13 amino acids. The CDR3 sequence: CASSYTPGSTAFF. The CDR3 nucleotides are TGTGCCAGCAGTTACACACCCGGTTCGACGGCTTTCTTT.

DNA for the CDR3: TGCAGCGTTGGAGAGAGCTCCTACGAGCAGTACTTC. Amino acids: CSVGESSYEQYF. The rearrangement uses TRBV29-1 and TRBJ2-7; D ambiguous. This CDR3 contains 12 residues. The V gene lost 4 bases and the J gene lost 0 bases, with 7 bases spanning the gap. Germline values: CDR1 SQVTM, CDR2 ANQGSEA.

This clone was seen more than once but under ten times. V is TRBV27 and J is TRBJ1-5; no clear D. The CDR3 contains 13 residues. Between the trimmed V and J ends, which lost 8 bases and 7 bases, there was a span of 15 bases. Germline V gene sequence: CDR1 MNHEY, CDR2 SMNVEV (reference sequence). Written as DNA, the CDR3 is TGTGCCAGCGCTTCCGGTGGCGGGCAGCCCCAGCATTTT. Translated, it gives CASASGGGQPQHF.

The V gene is TRBV5-1, the J gene TRBJ1-4, with D perhaps TRBD1 (5 bases). Germline V CDR1 and CDR2: SGHRS, YFSETQ. V was trimmed by 1 base and J by 4 bases, leaving 14 bases between them. CDR3 size: 16 residues. The CDR3 here is CASSLWGEPSNEKLFF. CDR3 DNA: TGCGCCAGCAGCTTGTGGGGCGAGCCGAGTAATGAAAAACTGTTTTTT.

The chain couples TRBV18 to TRBJ1-2; 9 bases are shared with TRBD1. The CDR3 totals 16 residues. Trimming took 3 bases from V and 5 from J; bases not matched to a gene: 10. CDR1 and CDR2 from the germline V gene are KGHSH and LQKENI. The CDR3 reads CASSPPGGDRAYGYTF. CDR3 DNA: TGTGCCAGCTCACCCCCAGGGGGGGACAGGGCTTATGGCTACACCTTC.

V usage is TRBV5-5 and J usage is TRBJ1-2; no firm D call. Looked up from germline, CDR1 is SGHKS and CDR2 is YYEKEE (reference sequence). The CDR3 has 14 residues. Trimming pared 5 bases from V and 5 bases from J, leaving 16 bases between. The DNA of the CDR3 is TGTGCCAGCAGTCCCTCCCAGGTTGGATATGGCTACACCTTC. Its translation is CASSPSQVGYGYTF.